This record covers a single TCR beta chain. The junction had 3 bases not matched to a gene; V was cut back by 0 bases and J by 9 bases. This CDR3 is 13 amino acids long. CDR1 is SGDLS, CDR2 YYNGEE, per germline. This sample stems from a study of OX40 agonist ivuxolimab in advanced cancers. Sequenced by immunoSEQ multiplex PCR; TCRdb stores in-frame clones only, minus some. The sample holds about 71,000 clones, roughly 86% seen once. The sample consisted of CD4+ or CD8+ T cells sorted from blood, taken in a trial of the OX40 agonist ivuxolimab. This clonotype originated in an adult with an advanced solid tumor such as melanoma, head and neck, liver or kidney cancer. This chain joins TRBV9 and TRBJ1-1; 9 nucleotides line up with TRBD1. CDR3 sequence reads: CASSVGDRAQAFF. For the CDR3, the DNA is TGTGCCAGCAGCGTAGGGGACAGGGCTCAAGCTTTCTTT.